Listed below are T cell receptor beta chains from one sample, sequenced in a study of long-term antiretroviral therapy in people with HIV. Measured with immunoSEQ multiplex PCR; TCRdb has only the in-frame clones, and not every one. Of about 26,000 clones listed, approximately 86% were seen once; the top ten hold 4% to 6%. The starting material was unsorted PBMCs, obtained approximately 2.7 years after starting antiretroviral therapy. These receptors came from a middle-aged man with HIV. CDR3s include the opening cysteine and the closing phenylalanine or tryptophan. Fields, in order: V gene, clone size, D gene, J gene, CDR3 DNA, CDR3 protein. D genes are given only for firm matches. Clone sizes are given selectively: once, few, many, or a class where the clone is expanded.

>TRBV10-3|.|TRBD2|TRBJ2-1
TGTGCCATCAGTCCCGGGACTAGCGGAGACAATGAGCAGTTCTTC
CAISPGTSGDNEQFF
>TRBV2|.|.|TRBJ2-2
TGTGCCAGCAGTGTATTTGGGCAGGCGAACACCGGGGAGCTGTTTTTT
CASSVFGQANTGELFF
>TRBV18|.|.|TRBJ2-7
TGTGCCAGCTCAGGGGTCTCCGCTGGAGTGGAGCAGTACTTC
CASSGVSAGVEQYF
>TRBV6-5|.|.|TRBJ1-3
TGTGCCAGCAGTTACGCTGGGGTTTCCTCTGGAAACACCATATATTTT
CASSYAGVSSGNTIYF
>TRBV19|.|.|TRBJ2-1
TGTGCCAGTAGTATGGGAGTTGAGCAGTTCTTC
CASSMGVEQFF
>TRBV11-3|.|.|TRBJ2-2
TGTGCCAGCAGCTTAAATAGGCTGGGCGGGGAGCTGTTTTTT
CASSLNRLGGELFF
>TRBV7-8|.|.|TRBJ2-4
TGTGCCAGCAGCCAGGCCTCCTACCTTGAGGCCAAAAACATTCAGTACTTC
CASSQASYLEAKNIQYF
>TRBV7-2|.|TRBD2|TRBJ2-1
TGTGCCAGCAGCGTAGGACTAGCGGGGGGTCAGTATGAGCAGTTCTTC
CASSVGLAGGQYEQFF
>TRBV25-1|few|TRBD1|TRBJ1-1
TGTGCCAGCAGTGATTCACGGACAGGGGGAGCTTTCTTT
CASSDSRTGGAFF
>TRBV28|.|.|TRBJ2-7
TGTGCCAGCGACAGTGATGGCCTAGCTGACGAGCAGTACTTC
CASDSDGLADEQYF
>TRBV7-2|.|TRBD1|TRBJ1-5
TGTGCCAGCAGCTCCCCGACAGGGCCGGGACAGCCCCAGCATTTT
CASSSPTGPGQPQHF
>TRBV30|.|.|TRBJ2-7
TGTGCCTGGAGTCGCAGGGCCATTGAGCAGTACTTC
CAWSRRAIEQYF
>TRBV28|.|.|TRBJ1-2
TGTGCCAGCTGGGGGGGGGCCCGTGATGGCTACACCTTC
CASWGGARDGYTF
>TRBV19|.|TRBD2|TRBJ2-1
TGTGCCAGTAGTCCCAACCCGCGGGAGGGTCACAATGAGCAGTTCTTC
CASSPNPREGHNEQFF
>TRBV2|.|.|TRBJ1-5
TGTGCCAGCAGTGAAATGGGCCCTGGGAGCAATCAGCCCCAGCATTTT
CASSEMGPGSNQPQHF
>TRBV6-5|.|.|TRBJ1-4
TGTGCCAGCAGTTACACGGCAGAGAATGAAAAACTGTTTTTT
CASSYTAENEKLFF
>TRBV5-1|once|TRBD1|TRBJ1-3
TGCGCCAGCAGCGCCGGGACAGGGGCTTTTGGAAACACCATATATTTT
CASSAGTGAFGNTIYF
>TRBV5-6|.|TRBD1|TRBJ2-2
TGTGCCAGCAGCTTGCCCCAGGGGGCGAACACCGGGGAGCTGTTTTTT
CASSLPQGANTGELFF
>TRBV19|few|TRBD1|TRBJ1-2
TGTGCCAGTACCGGCAGGGGGTTTACCTATGGCTACACCTTC
CASTGRGFTYGYTF
>TRBV10-3|.|.|TRBJ2-1
TGTGCCATCAGTTCCGACCAGAACAATGAGCAGTTCTTC
CAISSDQNNEQFF
>TRBV5-1|.|TRBD1|TRBJ1-1
TGCGCCAGCAGCTTTGCGGGACAGGGGCCGAACACTGAAGCTTTCTTT
CASSFAGQGPNTEAFF
>TRBV5-1|.|.|TRBJ2-5
TGCGCCAGCAGCTTGTTCGGGCGGGGAGACCAAGAGACCCAGTACTTC
CASSLFGRGDQETQYF
>TRBV2|.|.|TRBJ2-5
TGTGCCAGCAGTGACGTGGGGGGGCGAGAGACCCAGTACTTC
CASSDVGGRETQYF
>TRBV7-9|.|.|TRBJ1-1
TGTGCCAGCAGCTCCGGGGCCATAAACACTGAAGCTTTCTTT
CASSSGAINTEAFF
>TRBV6-1|.|TRBD1|TRBJ1-2
TGTGCCAGCAATGGACAGGGTAACTATGGCTACACCTTC
CASNGQGNYGYTF
>TRBV5-1|.|.|TRBJ1-4
TGCGCCAGCAGCTCCCGGGCCCAGACCCATAATGAAAAACTGTTTTTT
CASSSRAQTHNEKLFF
>TRBV6-1|.|TRBD2|TRBJ2-7
TGTGCCAGCAGTGAAGAAAGACGCGGGGGGGCCGAGCAGTACTTC
CASSEERRGGAEQYF
>TRBV7-9|.|.|TRBJ1-2
TGTGCCAGCAGCCCGCGGACAGAAATCTATGGCTACACCTTC
CASSPRTEIYGYTF
>TRBV19|.|TRBD2|TRBJ2-1
TGTGCCAGTAGTAAACTAGCGGGGTACAATGAGCAGTTCTTC
CASSKLAGYNEQFF
>TRBV10-3|.|.|TRBJ1-1
TGTGCCATCAGGGACGCGAAGGGAAGGGAAACTGAAGCTTTCTTT
CAIRDAKGRETEAFF
>TRBV15|.|TRBD2|TRBJ2-3
TGTGCCACCCTTTGGAGCGGGGGGACAGATACGCAGTATTTT
CATLWSGGTDTQYF
>TRBV7-2|.|.|TRBJ2-1
TGTGCCAGCAGCTTAGTGGAGGGCACTCCAGTTTTCTTC
CASSLVEGTPVFF
>TRBV25-1|once|.|TRBJ2-1
TGTGCCAGGGGGACGGATCAGCAGTTCTTC
CARGTDQQFF
>TRBV19|.|.|TRBJ2-7
TGTGCCAGTAGTATAGATCGGGGCGAGCAGTACTTC
CASSIDRGEQYF
>TRBV19|.|TRBD1|TRBJ2-3
TGTGCCAGTAGTATCGACAGGGCTTGGCTGGATACGCAGTATTTT
CASSIDRAWLDTQYF
>TRBV7-2|.|TRBD2|TRBJ2-7
TGTGCCAGCAGCATGGGAGAGAGCGGGAGCCCCCACGAGCAGTACTTC
CASSMGESGSPHEQYF
>TRBV6-1|.|TRBD2|TRBJ2-3
TGTGCCAGCAGTGATTCCAGCGGGGCTAGCACAGATACGCAGTATTTT
CASSDSSGASTDTQYF
>TRBV7-3|.|.|TRBJ2-2
TGTGCCAGCAGCTTAGGGGCCGGGGAGCTGTTTTTT
CASSLGAGELFF
>TRBV10-3|.|TRBD1|TRBJ2-7
TGTGCCATCAGTTCAGCAGCGACGGGACAGGGGCCCTACGAGCAGTACTTC
CAISSAATGQGPYEQYF
>TRBV6-1|.|.|TRBJ1-4
TGTGCCAGCAGCCCAGGGTCAACTAATGAAAAACTGTTTTTT
CASSPGSTNEKLFF
>TRBV5-8|.|.|TRBJ1-4
TGTGCCAGCAGCTTGCGAGGGGCCGGGGTGAATGAAAAACTGTTTTTT
CASSLRGAGVNEKLFF
>TRBV9|.|TRBD1|TRBJ1-3
TGTGCCAGCAGCGTAGACTTAGGACGCTCGGGACAGGGGACAGGAAACACCATATATTTT
CASSVDLGRSGQGTGNTIYF
>TRBV7-9|.|.|TRBJ2-5
TGTGCCAGCAGCCCCCAGCCGGGGACAGAGACCCAGTACTTC
CASSPQPGTETQYF
>TRBV7-3|.|.|TRBJ2-2
TGTGCCAGCAGCTTGACAGGGAGGACCGGGGAGCTGTTTTTT
CASSLTGRTGELFF
>TRBV5-1|.|.|TRBJ1-2
TGCGCCAGCAGCGAGGGACTTCAAACGGGCTACACCTTC
CASSEGLQTGYTF
>TRBV28|few|.|TRBJ1-2
TGTGCCAGCAGTTTATATCTTATTTTGGGCAGACAAAAGGACGGCTACACCTTC
CASSLYLILGRQKDGYTF
>TRBV7-9|.|.|TRBJ2-7
TGTGCCAGCAGCCCCTTGGCGGGGCGACAGGCTACAGAGCAGTACTTC
CASSPLAGRQATEQYF
>TRBV19|once|TRBD1|TRBJ2-5
TGTGCCACCTCGGGACAGCCACAAGAGACCCAGTACTTC
CATSGQPQETQYF
>TRBV6-1|.|.|TRBJ1-2
TGTGCCAGCAGTGACGGGGCGAACTATGGCTACACCTTC
CASSDGANYGYTF
>TRBV7-9|.|TRBD1|TRBJ1-2
TGTGCCAGCAGCATCGGGACAGAGTTTAACTATGGCTACACCTTC
CASSIGTEFNYGYTF
>TRBV30|few|TRBD1|TRBJ2-7
TGTGCCTGGAGTCCAGGGGGCTACGAGCAGTACTTC
CAWSPGGYEQYF
>TRBV30|once|.|TRBJ2-7
TGTGCCTGGAGTTATGAGGGTTACTACGAGCAGTACTTC
CAWSYEGYYEQYF
>TRBV6-1|.|.|TRBJ2-1
TGTGCCAGCAGTGTGGGGGGCCCTTTTGATAATGAGCAGTTCTTC
CASSVGGPFDNEQFF
>TRBV9|few|.|TRBJ1-2
TGTGCCAGCAGCGTAGCTATTGGCTACACCTTC
CASSVAIGYTF
>TRBV29-1|.|TRBD2|TRBJ2-5
TGCAGCGTACGGAGCGGGATGGACGTGGGGCAGTACTTC
CSVRSGMDVGQYF
>TRBV28|.|.|TRBJ2-7
TGTGCCAGCAGTTTTTATAAGGGGTTGTCCTACGAGCAGTACTTC
CASSFYKGLSYEQYF
>TRBV7-9|.|.|TRBJ2-6
TGTGCCAGCAGCTCCGGGGGAATCTCTGGGGCCAACGTCCTGACTTTC
CASSSGGISGANVLTF
>TRBV30|once|.|TRBJ2-3
TGTGCCTGGAGTGCGGGGCTCACAGATACGCAGTATTTT
CAWSAGLTDTQYF